This T cell receptor (beta chain) was captured by sequencing in a study of blood T cell repertoires in COVID-19. Background on the study: T cells, B-cell-depleted T cells, or PBMCs provided the cDNA or gDNA that served as material.

CDR3 size: 15 residues. Authors' data handling: Researchers report that nucleated cell counts were estimated from reference gene primer amplification. Profiled with immunoSEQ multiplex PCR; TCRdb holds only in-frame clones, not every one. D and trimming come from the DNA, and the V and J calls and clone size come from that table. The sample includes roughly 250,000 clones, approximately 90% of them seen just once. The specimen sequenced was peripheral blood. This TCR came from a woman aged 40 to 49 who had recovered from COVID-19. The genes are TRBV12-1 and TRBJ2-7; no DNA check was done on the table's D call, TRBD1. TRBV12-1 has pseudogene status. CDR3 residues: CASSLRTGDSYEQYV. DNA for the CDR3: TGTGCCAGCAGCCTCCGGACAGGGGACTCCTACGAGCAGTACGTC.